The T cell receptor (beta chain) under discussion was sequenced for a study of cytomegalovirus exposure and HLA in healthy donors (dated by TCRdb to about 2017). Background for the entire study: According to a later analysis, one platform produced both the roughly 120 validation repertoires and the 670 or so repertoires of the first cohort. The study aimed to test whether signatures of past pathogen exposure could be identified by cataloging public T cell receptors. Along with the roughly 700-subject first cohort, a separate validation cohort of 120 different subjects was used. The study combined high-throughput TCR immunosequencing, statistical association of individual TCRs with disease status, and machine learning to predict cytomegalovirus infection status. The research as a whole found: A few of the identified cytomegalovirus-associated TCR beta chains were confirmed in vitro to be specific for cytomegalovirus antigens. Subsequent analysis determined that TCRs grouped into clusters in the first cohort also showed a tendency toward co-occurrence across the 90 to 150 validation repertoires, and about 93% of cluster scores exceeded 0. The authors suggested that the approach could potentially be extended to other disease states and immunological phenotypes. A later analysis had no HLA typing for the validation cohort, so co-occurrence there was scored across all 110 or so repertoires. The classifier was reported to diagnose cytomegalovirus status with high specificity and sensitivity in both the original and validation cohorts. A total of fewer than 200 TCR beta chains were listed by the study as associated with cytomegalovirus. While some public TCRs were present in many individuals, most TCR sequences turned up only very rarely across donors.

To prepare the library, the immunoSEQ multiplex PCR assay was applied. From the authors' description of their analysis: A statistical classification framework was built for diagnosing cytomegalovirus status from the catalog of TCR beta chain sequences. TCRdb stores this immuneACCESS table with in-frame sequences only. Part of the clones is absent; in the studies checked, under half of the shortfall reflects unresolved V genes, and no reason is known for the rest. D and trimming come from the DNA, and the V and J calls and clone size come from that table. The sample table holds tens of thousands of clones, of which approximately 94% were seen once. Together, the top ten hold under 1.5% of the sample. Concerning this clone: Its binding antigen is unknown. No base-level quality is on record; no much larger clone is a single base apart.

Separate from the approximately 700-subject first cohort, the validation cohort of 120 subjects was the group to which the donors belonged. CDR1 and CDR2 (SGHRS, YFSETQ) derive from the germline V gene. The trim is 4 bases for V and 1 base for J, with a gap of 11 bases between the germline ends. Counted from cysteine to phenylalanine, this CDR3 has 15 amino acids. Just CDR3 DNA is preserved here, 45 bases in frame from base 1. The receptor was derived from a man between 18 and 29 years old in good health and CMV-seropositive. Sequencing was done on a sample of PBMCs. Recombination joined TRBV5-1 with TRBJ1-4; the D gene is unclear. CDR3 sequence: CASSPRPGTNEKLFF. Here is the DNA: TGCGCCAGCAGCCCGCGACCGGGAACTAATGAAAAACTGTTTTTT. This CDR3, with the reference TRBV5-1 and TRBJ1-4 proteins standing in past its ends, gives the full variable domain KAGVTQTPRYLIKTRGQQVTLSCSPISGHRSVSWYQQTPGQGLQFLFEYFSETQRNKGNFPGRFSGRQFSNSRSEMNVSTLELGDSALYLCASSPRPGTNEKLFFGSGTQLSVL.